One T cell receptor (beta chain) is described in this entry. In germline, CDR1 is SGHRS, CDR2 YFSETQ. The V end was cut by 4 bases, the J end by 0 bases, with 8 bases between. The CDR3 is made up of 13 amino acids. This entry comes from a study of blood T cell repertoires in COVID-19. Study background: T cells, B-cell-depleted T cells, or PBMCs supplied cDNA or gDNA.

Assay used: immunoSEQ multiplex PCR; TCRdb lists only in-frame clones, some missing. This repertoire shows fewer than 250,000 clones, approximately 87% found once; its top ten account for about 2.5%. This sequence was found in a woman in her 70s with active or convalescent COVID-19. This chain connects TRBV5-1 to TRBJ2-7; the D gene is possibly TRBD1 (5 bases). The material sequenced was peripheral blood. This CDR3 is CASSAQGSYEQYF. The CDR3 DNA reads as TGCGCCAGCAGCGCCCAGGGCTCCTACGAGCAGTACTTC.